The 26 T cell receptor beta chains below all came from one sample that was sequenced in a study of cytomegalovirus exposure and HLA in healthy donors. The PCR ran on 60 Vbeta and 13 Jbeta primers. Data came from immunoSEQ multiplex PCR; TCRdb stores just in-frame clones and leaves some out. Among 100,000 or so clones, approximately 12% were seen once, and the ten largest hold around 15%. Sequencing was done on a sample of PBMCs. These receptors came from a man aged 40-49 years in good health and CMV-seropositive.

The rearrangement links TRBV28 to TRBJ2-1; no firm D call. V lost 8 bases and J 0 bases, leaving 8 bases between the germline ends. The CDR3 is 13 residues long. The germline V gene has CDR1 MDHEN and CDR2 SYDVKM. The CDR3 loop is CASGRTSYNEQFF. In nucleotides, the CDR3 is TGTGCCAGCGGTAGAACCTCCTACAATGAGCAGTTCTTC.

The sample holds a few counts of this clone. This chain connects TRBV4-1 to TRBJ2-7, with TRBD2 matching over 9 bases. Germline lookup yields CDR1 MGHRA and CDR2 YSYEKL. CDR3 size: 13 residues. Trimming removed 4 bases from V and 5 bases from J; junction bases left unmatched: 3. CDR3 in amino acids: CASSPLAGDEQYF. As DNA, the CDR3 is TGCGCCAGCAGCCCACTAGCGGGTGACGAGCAGTACTTC.

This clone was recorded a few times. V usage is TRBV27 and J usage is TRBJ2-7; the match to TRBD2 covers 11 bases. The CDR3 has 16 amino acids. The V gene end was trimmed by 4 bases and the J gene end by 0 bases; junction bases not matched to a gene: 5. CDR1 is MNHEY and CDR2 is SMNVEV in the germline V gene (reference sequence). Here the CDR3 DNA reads TGTGCCAGCAGTTCAGCGACTAGCGGGGTCTCCTACGAGCAGTACTTC. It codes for CASSSATSGVSYEQYF.

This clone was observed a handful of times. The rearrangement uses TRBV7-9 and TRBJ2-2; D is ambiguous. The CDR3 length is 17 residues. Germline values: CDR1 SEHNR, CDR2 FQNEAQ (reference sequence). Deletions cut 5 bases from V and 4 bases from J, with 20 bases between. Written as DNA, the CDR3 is TGTGCCAGCAGCCCACTTTATGGTCTTGGCGGCACCGGGGAGCTGTTTTTT. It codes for CASSPLYGLGGTGELFF.

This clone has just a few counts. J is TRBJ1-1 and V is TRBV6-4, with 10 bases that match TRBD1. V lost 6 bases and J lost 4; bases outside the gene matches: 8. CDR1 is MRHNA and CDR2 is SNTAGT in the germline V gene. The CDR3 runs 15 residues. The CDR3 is CASRAYGQGGTEAFF. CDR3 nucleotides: TGTGCCAGCAGGGCATATGGACAGGGGGGCACTGAAGCTTTCTTT.

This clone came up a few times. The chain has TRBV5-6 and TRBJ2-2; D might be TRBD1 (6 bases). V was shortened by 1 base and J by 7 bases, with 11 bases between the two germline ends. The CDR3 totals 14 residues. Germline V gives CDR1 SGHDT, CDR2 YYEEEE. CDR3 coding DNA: TGTGCCAGCAGCTTGACAGGGCAAATCGGGGAGCTGTTTTTT. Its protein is CASSLTGQIGELFF.

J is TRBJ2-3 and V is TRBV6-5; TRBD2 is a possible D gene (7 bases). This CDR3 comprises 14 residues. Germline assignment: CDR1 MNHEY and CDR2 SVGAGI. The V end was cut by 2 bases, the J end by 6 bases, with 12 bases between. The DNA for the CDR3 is TGTGCCAGCAGTTACCGGGGGGCCCCTGATACGCAGTATTTT. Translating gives CASSYRGAPDTQYF.

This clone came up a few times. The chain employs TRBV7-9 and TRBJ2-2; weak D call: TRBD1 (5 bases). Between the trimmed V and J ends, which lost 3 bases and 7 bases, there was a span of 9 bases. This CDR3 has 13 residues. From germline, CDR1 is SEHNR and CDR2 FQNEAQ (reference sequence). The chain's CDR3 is CASSLGLGGELFF. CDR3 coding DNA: TGTGCCAGCAGCTTGGGGCTCGGCGGGGAGCTGTTTTTT.

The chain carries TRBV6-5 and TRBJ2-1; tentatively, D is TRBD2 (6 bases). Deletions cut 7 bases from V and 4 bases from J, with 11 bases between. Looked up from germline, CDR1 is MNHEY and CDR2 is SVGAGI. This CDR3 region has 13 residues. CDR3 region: CASTPGLYNEQFF. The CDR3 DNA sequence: TGTGCCAGCACCCCGGGACTTTACAATGAGCAGTTCTTC.

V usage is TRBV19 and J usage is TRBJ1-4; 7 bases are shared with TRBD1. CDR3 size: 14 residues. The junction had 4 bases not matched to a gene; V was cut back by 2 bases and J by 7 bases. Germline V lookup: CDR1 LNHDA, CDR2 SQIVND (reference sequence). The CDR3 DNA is TGTGCCAGTAGTATACAGGGGGAAGGTGAAAAACTGTTTTTT. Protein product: CASSIQGEGEKLFF.

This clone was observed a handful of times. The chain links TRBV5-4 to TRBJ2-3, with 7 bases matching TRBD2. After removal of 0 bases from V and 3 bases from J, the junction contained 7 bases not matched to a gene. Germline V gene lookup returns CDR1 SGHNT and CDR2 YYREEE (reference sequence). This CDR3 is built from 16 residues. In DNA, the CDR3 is TGTGCCAGCAGCTTGGACGGGGGGTTGGGAACAGATACGCAGTATTTT. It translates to CASSLDGGLGTDTQYF.

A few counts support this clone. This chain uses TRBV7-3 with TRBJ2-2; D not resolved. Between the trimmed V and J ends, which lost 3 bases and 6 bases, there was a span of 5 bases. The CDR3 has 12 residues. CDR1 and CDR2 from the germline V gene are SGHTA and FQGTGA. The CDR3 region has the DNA TGTGCCAGCAGCTTTTACTCCGGGGAGCTGTTTTTT. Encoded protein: CASSFYSGELFF.

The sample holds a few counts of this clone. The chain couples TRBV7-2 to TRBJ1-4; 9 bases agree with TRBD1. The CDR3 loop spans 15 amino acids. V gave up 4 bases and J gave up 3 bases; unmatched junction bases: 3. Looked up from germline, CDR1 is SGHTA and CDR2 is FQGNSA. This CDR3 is CASSSGTGSNEKLFF. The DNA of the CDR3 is TGTGCCAGCAGCTCCGGGACAGGGTCTAATGAAAAACTGTTTTTT.

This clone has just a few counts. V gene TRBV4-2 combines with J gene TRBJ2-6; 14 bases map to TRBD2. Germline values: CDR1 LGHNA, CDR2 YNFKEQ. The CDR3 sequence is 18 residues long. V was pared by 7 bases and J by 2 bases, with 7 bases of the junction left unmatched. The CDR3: CASKGGLAGGAGANVLTF. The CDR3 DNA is TGTGCCAGCAAAGGCGGACTAGCGGGAGGAGCTGGGGCCAACGTCCTGACTTTC.

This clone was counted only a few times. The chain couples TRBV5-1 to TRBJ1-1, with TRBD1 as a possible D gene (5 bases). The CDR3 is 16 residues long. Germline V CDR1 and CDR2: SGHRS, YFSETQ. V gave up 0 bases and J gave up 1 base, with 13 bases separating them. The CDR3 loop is CASSLASSRENTEAFF. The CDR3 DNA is TGCGCCAGCAGCTTGGCCAGCTCCAGGGAGAACACTGAAGCTTTCTTT.

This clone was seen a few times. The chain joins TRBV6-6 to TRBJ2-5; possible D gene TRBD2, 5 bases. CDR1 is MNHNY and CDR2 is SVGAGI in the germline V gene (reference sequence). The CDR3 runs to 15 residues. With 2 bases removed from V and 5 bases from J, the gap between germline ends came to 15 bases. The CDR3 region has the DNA TGTGCCAGCAGTTACGCCGGGAATAGCGTCGAGACCCAGTACTTC. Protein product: CASSYAGNSVETQYF.

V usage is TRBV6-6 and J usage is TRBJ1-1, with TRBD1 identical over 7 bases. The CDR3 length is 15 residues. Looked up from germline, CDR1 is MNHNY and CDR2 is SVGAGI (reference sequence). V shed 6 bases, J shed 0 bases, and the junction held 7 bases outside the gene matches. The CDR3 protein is CASRPSGQMNTEAFF. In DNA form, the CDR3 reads TGTGCCAGCAGACCCTCGGGACAGATGAACACTGAAGCTTTCTTT.

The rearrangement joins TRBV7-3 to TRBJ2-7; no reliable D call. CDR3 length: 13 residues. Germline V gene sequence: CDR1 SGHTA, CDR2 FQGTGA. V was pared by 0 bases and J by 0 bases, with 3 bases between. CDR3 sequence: CASSLTSSYEQYF. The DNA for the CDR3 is TGTGCCAGCAGCTTAACGAGCTCCTACGAGCAGTACTTC.

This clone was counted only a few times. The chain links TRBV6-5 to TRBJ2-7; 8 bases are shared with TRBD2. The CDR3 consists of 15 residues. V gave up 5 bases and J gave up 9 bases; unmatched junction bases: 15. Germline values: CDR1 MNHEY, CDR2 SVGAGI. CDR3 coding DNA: TGTGCCAGCAGTCGACCGGGACTAGGGGGGCTCAGGCAGTACTTC. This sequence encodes CASSRPGLGGLRQYF.

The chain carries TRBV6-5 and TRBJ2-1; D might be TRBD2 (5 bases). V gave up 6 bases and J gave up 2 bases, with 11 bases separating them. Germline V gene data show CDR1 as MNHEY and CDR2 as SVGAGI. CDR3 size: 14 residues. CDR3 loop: CASSPRRTYNEQFF. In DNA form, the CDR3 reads TGTGCCAGCAGCCCTAGGAGGACCTACAATGAGCAGTTCTTC.

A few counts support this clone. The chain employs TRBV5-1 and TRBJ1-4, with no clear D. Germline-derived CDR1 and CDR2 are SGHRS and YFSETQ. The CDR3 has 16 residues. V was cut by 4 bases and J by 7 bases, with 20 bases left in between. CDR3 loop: CASSVRVLQEAEKLFF. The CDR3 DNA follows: TGCGCCAGCAGCGTCCGGGTCCTTCAAGAGGCTGAAAAACTGTTTTTT.

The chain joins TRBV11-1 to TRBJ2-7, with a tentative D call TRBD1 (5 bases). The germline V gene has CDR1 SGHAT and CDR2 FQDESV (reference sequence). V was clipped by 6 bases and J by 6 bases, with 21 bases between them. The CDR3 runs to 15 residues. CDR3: CASRPGIIGSGEQYF. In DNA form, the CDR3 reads TGTGCCAGCAGGCCAGGGATAATTGGATCGGGCGAGCAGTACTTC.

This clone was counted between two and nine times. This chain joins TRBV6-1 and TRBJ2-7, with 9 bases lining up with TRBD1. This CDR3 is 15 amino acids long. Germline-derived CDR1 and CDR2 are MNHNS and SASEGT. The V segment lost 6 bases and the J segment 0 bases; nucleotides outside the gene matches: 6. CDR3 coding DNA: TGTGCCAGCAGGGGGGGACAGGGACTCTCCTACGAGCAGTACTTC. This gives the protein CASRGGQGLSYEQYF.

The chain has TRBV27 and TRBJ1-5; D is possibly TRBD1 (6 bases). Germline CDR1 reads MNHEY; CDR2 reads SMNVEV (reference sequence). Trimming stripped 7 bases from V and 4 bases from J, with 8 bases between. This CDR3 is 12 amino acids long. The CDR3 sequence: CASKGVNQPQHF. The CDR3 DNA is TGTGCCAGCAAGGGGGTGAATCAGCCCCAGCATTTT.

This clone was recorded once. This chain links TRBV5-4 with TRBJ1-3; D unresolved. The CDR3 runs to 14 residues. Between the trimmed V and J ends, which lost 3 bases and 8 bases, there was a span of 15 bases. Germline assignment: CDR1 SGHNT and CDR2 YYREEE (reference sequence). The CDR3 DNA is TGTGCCAGCAGCTCGGGCGGGCCCGACTACACCATATATTTT. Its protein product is CASSSGGPDYTIYF.

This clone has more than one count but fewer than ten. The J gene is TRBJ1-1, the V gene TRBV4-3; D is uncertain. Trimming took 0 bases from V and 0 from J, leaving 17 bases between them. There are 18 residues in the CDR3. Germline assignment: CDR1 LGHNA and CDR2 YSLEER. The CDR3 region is CASSQEFRIQNLNTEAFF. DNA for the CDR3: TGCGCCAGCAGCCAAGAGTTCCGAATACAGAACTTGAACACTGAAGCTTTCTTT.